This T cell receptor beta chain was sequenced in a study of blood T cell repertoires in COVID-19. The ends were cut back, 0 bases at V and 7 bases at J, with 11 bases in the middle. The CDR3 totals 14 residues. Germline assignment: CDR1 SGHTS and CDR2 YDEGEE. Libraries were prepared by immunoSEQ multiplex PCR; TCRdb keeps only in-frame clonotypes and omits some of them. The data hold just over 75,000 clones, with around 80% observed a single time. This TCR was sampled from a man aged 60 to 69 with active or convalescent COVID-19. The chain uses TRBV5-8 and TRBJ2-1; possibly TRBD2 for D (5 bases). The source material was peripheral blood. CDR3 sequence reads: CASSLARGRNEQFF. The CDR3 bases are TGTGCCAGCAGCTTGGCCCGGGGTCGAAATGAGCAGTTCTTC.